This T cell receptor (beta chain) was found in a study of Graves' ophthalmopathy and Graves' hyperthyroidism. Broader study findings: At about 69% sensitivity and 72% to 75% specificity, the model predicted progression of the ophthalmopathy.

Amplification targeted the TCR beta CDR3 regions, with RNA transcripts as the source material. HTBI primers were employed in first-round RT-PCR, then a second-round multiplex PCR followed. TCRdb re-derived calls from the multiplex PCR reads in MiXCR, one entry per CDR3 protein. The data show 680,000 or so distinct CDR3 sequences, about a fifth seen once. This clonotype was detected ten times or more. The antigen is not known. V lost 0 bases to trimming and J lost 3 bases; unmatched junction nucleotides: 3. The germline gives CDR1 SGDLS, CDR2 YYNGEE. The CDR3 runs 15 residues. Symptoms, serum thyroxine and TRAb, thyroid ultrasound, and orbital computed tomography formed the diagnostic basis. PBMCs had their origin in fresh peripheral blood (approximately 9.7 ml).

The rearrangement uses TRBV9 and TRBJ2-7; 10 positions agree with TRBD2. This receptor was taken from a woman younger than 35 with stable Graves' hyperthyroidism. Some clones in this sample may be carry-over from other donors' samples. The specimen sequenced was peripheral blood. The CDR3 region is CASSVASGSDYEQYF. The CDR3 nucleotides are TGTGCCAGCAGCGTAGCTAGCGGGAGTGACTACGAGCAGTACTTC.